One and the same sample provided the 14 T cell receptor beta chains below, sequenced in a study of response to subunit inactivated influenza vaccine. TCRdb re-analysed the RT-PCR reads in MiXCR, keeping a single row per CDR3 protein. The data contain approximately 230,000 distinct CDR3 sequences, more than 10% of them singletons. The sample in question was non-naive T cells sorted from PBMCs, obtained 14 to 15 days before vaccination. The receptors were sampled from a man aged 45-65 years who received an inactivated influenza vaccine.

This chain connects TRBV27 to TRBJ1-1; tentative D call: TRBD1 (5 bases). V was shortened by 4 bases and J by 6 bases, with 15 bases between the two germline ends. The germline V gene encodes CDR1 MNHEY and CDR2 SMNVEV (reference sequence). The CDR3 length is 14 residues. This CDR3 reads CASSSSGTGAEAFF. The CDR3, as DNA: TGTGCCAGCAGTTCCTCCGGGACTGGTGCTGAAGCTTTCTTT.

The chain couples TRBV6-2 or TRBV6-3 to TRBJ2-1, with D perhaps assigned TRBD1 or TRBD2 (6 bases each). The V gene's germline CDR1 is MNHEY and CDR2 SVGEGT. The CDR3 consists of 15 residues. Trimming shortened V by 4 bases and J by 2 bases, and 12 bases separated the two germline ends. The CDR3 sequence is CASSFGGPTYNEQFF. CDR3 coding DNA: TGTGCCAGCAGTTTTGGGGGGCCGACCTACAATGAGCAGTTCTTC.

The chain employs TRBV11-2 and TRBJ2-1, with TRBD1 identical over 8 bases. Trimming cost V 1 base and J 9 bases; bases outside gene matches: 17. This CDR3 spans 18 amino acids. Germline V CDR1 and CDR2: SGHAT, FQNNGV. DNA for the CDR3: TGTGCCAGCAGCTTAGTGGGGGTGGTCAGGGGGCCCCGGGGTGAGCAGTTCTTC. This gives the protein CASSLVGVVRGPRGEQFF.

V gene TRBV20-1 combines with J gene TRBJ1-4; D ambiguous. With 3 bases removed from V and 7 bases from J, the gap between germline ends came to 12 bases. Germline values: CDR1 DFQATT, CDR2 SNEGSKA (reference sequence). The CDR3 is 13 residues long. The CDR3 sequence is CSASLSPTEKLFF. The CDR3 DNA reads TGCAGTGCTAGTCTAAGTCCGACTGAAAAACTGTTTTTT.

Many counts were recorded for this clonotype. The chain has TRBV5-1 and TRBJ2-1; TRBD1 matches at 9 bases. This CDR3 has 18 residues. The junction had 12 bases not matched to a gene; V was cut back by 5 bases and J by 0 bases. Germline V gives CDR1 SGHRS, CDR2 YFSETQ. The CDR3 DNA follows: TGCGCCAGCAGACCGGGACAGGGTTGGGAGAGCTCCTACAATGAGCAGTTCTTC. Translating gives CASRPGQGWESSYNEQFF.

Points on this clonotype: Given a much more abundant clone one base away, this may be a read error. V usage is TRBV2 and J usage is TRBJ2-7, with 7 bases aligning to TRBD1. The CDR3 covers 15 residues. The trim removed 6 bases at V and 2 bases at J, leaving 10 bases unmatched. CDR1 and CDR2 (germline): SNHLY, FYNNEI. The CDR3 coding sequence is TGTGCCAGCAGATCTCCGGGACAGCGGACCTACGAGCAGTACTTC. As protein: CASRSPGQRTYEQYF.

The chain recombines TRBV6-5 with TRBJ2-1, with TRBD1 matching 7 bases. V lost 0 bases, J lost 2 bases, and 1 base stayed unmatched. The CDR3 has 15 amino acids. Germline V gene data show CDR1 as MNHEY and CDR2 as SVGAGI. The CDR3 nucleotides are TGTGCCAGCAGTTACTCAGGGACAGCCTACAATGAGCAGTTCTTC. Translating it yields CASSYSGTAYNEQFF.

In this sample, this clonotype turned up a few times. The chain has TRBV6-4 and TRBJ2-2, with TRBD1 matching 9 bases. The CDR3 spans 16 residues. J was trimmed by 4 bases and V by 5 bases; bases with no gene match: 8. Germline lookup yields CDR1 MRHNA and CDR2 SNTAGT. In DNA form, the CDR3 reads TGTGCCAGCAGTCGTTGGACAGGGGACGTCACCGGGGAGCTGTTTTTT. It codes for CASSRWTGDVTGELFF.

The chain recombines TRBV6-4 with TRBJ2-6; no clear D. The V end was cut by 2 bases, the J end by 1 base, with 6 bases between. The CDR3 extends over 15 amino acids. The germline V gene encodes CDR1 MRHNA and CDR2 SNTAGT. The CDR3 bases are TGTGCCAGCAGTGACACGCGGTCTGGGGCCAACGTCCTGACTTTC. Its protein is CASSDTRSGANVLTF.

This clonotype turned up a few times. This sequence joins TRBV7-2 and TRBJ2-7; D may match TRBD1 or TRBD2 (6 bases each). This CDR3 has 14 amino acids. From germline, CDR1 is SGHTA and CDR2 FQGNSA. V was clipped by 6 bases and J by 1 base, with 13 bases between them. CDR3 protein: CASRLGGGSYEQYF. As DNA, the CDR3 is TGTGCCAGCAGACTAGGAGGGGGTTCCTACGAGCAGTACTTC.

This clonotype was seen only a few times. J is TRBJ1-2 and V is TRBV6-1; 7 nucleotides agree with TRBD1. The germline CDR1 and CDR2 sequences are MNHNS and SASEGT. V lost 6 bases to trimming and J lost 3 bases; unmatched junction nucleotides: 13. This CDR3 comprises 16 residues. CDR3 protein: CASRPTRDSSDYGYTF. CDR3 nucleotides: TGTGCCAGCAGACCAACCCGGGACAGCTCTGACTATGGCTACACCTTC.

This clonotype occurred many times. The chain couples TRBV7-2 to TRBJ2-2; tentative D call: TRBD1 (5 bases). Per germline, CDR1 SGHTA and CDR2 FQGNSA. The germline V and J ends were trimmed by 8 bases and 3 bases, with 13 bases remaining between them. This CDR3 comprises 14 residues. As DNA, the CDR3 is TGTGCCAGCGGTTTGGACATGCACACCGGGGAGCTGTTTTTT. This translates into CASGLDMHTGELFF.

This clonotype showed up just once. The V gene is TRBV5-4, the J gene TRBJ1-2; D might be TRBD1 (5 bases). Looked up from germline, CDR1 is SGHNT and CDR2 is YYREEE (reference sequence). There are 13 residues in the CDR3. Between the trimmed V and J ends, which lost 3 bases and 7 bases, there was a span of 13 bases. The CDR3 DNA reads as TGTGCCAGCAGCTCGGACATGGGGTTTGGCTACACCTTC. Its translation is CASSSDMGFGYTF.

The CDR3 DNA is TGTGCCAGCAGCCCTAGCGGGAAGGGAGAGCAGTACTTC. The encoded protein is CASSPSGKGEQYF. The chain combines TRBV12-3 or TRBV12-4 with TRBJ2-7; 9 bases align to TRBD2. V was clipped by 6 bases and J by 7 bases; unmatched bases: 7. The CDR3 is 13 residues long.